Below, 23 T cell receptor beta chains from the same sample are listed, as sequenced in a study of control samples from healthy donors and cancer patients. Assay: immunoSEQ multiplex PCR; the TCRdb copy retains only in-frame clones and omits some. The sample lists approximately 70,000 clones, more than 75% occurring once. The specimen sequenced was blood. The receptors derive from a man aged 50-60 years in good health.

The V call is TRBV28, the J call TRBJ2-3, with 11 nucleotides matching TRBD1. Trimming at V came to 5 bases and at J to 4 bases, leaving 8 bases not matched to a gene. This CDR3 has 16 amino acids. Germline V CDR1 and CDR2: MDHEN, SYDVKM. The CDR3 bases are TGTGCCAGCAGTCCAACCGGGACAGGGGGTGCAGATACGCAGTATTTT. Its protein is CASSPTGTGGADTQYF.

This clone was counted once. The V call is TRBV9, the J call TRBJ2-5; D call uncertain. This CDR3 is built from 15 residues. Germline V gene data show CDR1 as SGDLS and CDR2 as YYNGEE. V lost 0 bases to trimming and J lost 5 bases, with 14 bases between them. DNA of the CDR3: TGTGCCAGCAGCGTAGCCGGTAATGGGTGGGAGACCCAGTACTTC. Its protein product is CASSVAGNGWETQYF.

V is TRBV3-1 (or the pseudogene TRBV3-2) and J is TRBJ2-1; 11 nucleotides align to TRBD2. CDR3 size: 14 residues. The V gene end was trimmed by 5 bases and the J gene end by 10 bases; junction bases not matched to a gene: 7. Per the germline V gene, CDR1 is LGHDT and CDR2 is YNNKEL (reference sequence). The CDR3 is CASSDLASGREQFF. Here the CDR3 DNA reads TGTGCCAGCAGCGACCTGGCTAGCGGGAGGGAGCAGTTCTTC.

The CDR3 reads CAISESVGFDTEAFF. The CDR3, as DNA: TGTGCCATCAGTGAGTCAGTTGGGTTCGACACTGAAGCTTTCTTT. The chain combines TRBV10-3 with TRBJ1-1; D unresolved. Trimming pared 0 bases from V and 3 bases from J, leaving 11 bases between. Germline loops: CDR1 ENHRY, CDR2 SYGVKD. The CDR3 spans 15 residues.

This rearrangement joins TRBV7-9 to TRBJ2-3, with TRBD2 identical over 7 bases. V shed 10 bases and J 2 bases; nucleotides not matched to a gene: 9. Germline loops: CDR1 SEHNR, CDR2 FQNEAQ (reference sequence). The CDR3 totals 14 residues. In nucleotides, the CDR3 is TGTGCCATCCAAGCGAGCGGGAACACAGATACGCAGTATTTT. It yields the protein CAIQASGNTDTQYF.

The chain joins TRBV9 to TRBJ2-3, with TRBD1 matching 9 bases. Germline loops: CDR1 SGDLS, CDR2 YYNGEE. This CDR3 spans 14 amino acids. Trimming took 2 bases from V and 5 from J; bases not matched to a gene: 3. CDR3 sequence (DNA): TGTGCCAGCAGCGTGGGACAGGGAAGAGATACGCAGTATTTT. It yields the protein CASSVGQGRDTQYF.

This clone was seen just once. This rearrangement joins TRBV18 to TRBJ1-5; TRBD1 is a possible D gene (5 bases). Trimming cost V 3 bases and J 15 bases, with 15 bases left between them. The CDR3 runs 12 residues. In germline, CDR1 is KGHSH, CDR2 LQKENI. CDR3 in DNA: TGTGCCAGCTCACCCGGGGACTCCCAAGTGCATTTT. The encoded protein is CASSPGDSQVHF.

This chain joins TRBV30 and TRBJ1-5, with D tentatively TRBD1 (5 bases). Trimming left V 0 bases short and J 6 bases short, with 9 bases between. This CDR3 has 13 residues. Per germline, CDR1 GTSNPN and CDR2 SVGIG (reference sequence). The CDR3 spells CAWSVGVSQPQHF. In nucleotides, the CDR3 is TGTGCCTGGAGTGTAGGGGTAAGTCAGCCCCAGCATTTT.

Written as DNA, the CDR3 is TGTGCCAGCAGCCTACAGGGACTAGCGGCCGTAGATACGCAGTATTTT. Its translation is CASSLQGLAAVDTQYF. The rearrangement uses TRBV9 and TRBJ2-3, with 11 nucleotides matching TRBD2. Germline values: CDR1 SGDLS, CDR2 YYNGEE. The CDR3 has 16 amino acids. Unmatched junction bases numbered 9, after V lost 4 bases and J lost 5 bases.

The rearrangement joins TRBV5-5 to TRBJ2-7; D remains ambiguous. Trimming stripped 4 bases from V and 3 bases from J, with 8 bases between. CDR3 length: 12 amino acids. Germline V gene data show CDR1 as SGHKS and CDR2 as YYEKEE (reference sequence). Here the CDR3 DNA reads TGTGCCAGCAGCCCAGGTATCTACGAGCAGTACTTC. Translation: CASSPGIYEQYF. Complete variable domain (other parts from reference TRBV5-5 and TRBJ2-7): DAGVTQSPTHLIKTRGQQVTLRCSPISGHKSVSWYQQVLGQGPQFIFQYYEKEERGRGNFPDRFSARQFPNYSSELNVNALLLGDSALYLCASSPGIYEQYFGPGTRLTVT.

This clone occurred a few times. This rearrangement joins TRBV4-1 to TRBJ2-7, with D maybe TRBD2 (7 bases). Germline CDR1 is MGHRA and CDR2 is YSYEKL. CDR3 length equals 16 residues. V was shortened by 4 bases and J by 1 base, with 17 bases between the two germline ends. DNA for the CDR3: TGCGCCAGCAGCCTCCGGGGGGCAGGGAATTCCTACGAGCAGTACTTC. This sequence encodes CASSLRGAGNSYEQYF.

The count of this clone is one. This rearrangement joins TRBV6-5 to TRBJ1-2; tentatively, D is TRBD1 (6 bases). V lost 6 bases, J lost 2 bases, and 10 bases lay in between. The CDR3 runs 13 residues. Germline CDR1 reads MNHEY; CDR2 reads SVGAGI. This CDR3 reads CASRPDRNYGYTF. CDR3 bases: TGTGCCAGCAGGCCCGACAGGAACTATGGCTACACCTTC.

This chain connects TRBV6-5 to TRBJ1-6; TRBD1 is a possible D gene (6 bases). CDR1 is MNHEY and CDR2 is SVGAGI in the germline V gene. V was cut by 7 bases and J by 8 bases, with 15 bases left in between. This CDR3 is built from 14 residues. The CDR3, as DNA: TGTGCCAGCATTTCCCCCCAGGGGTATTCACCCCTCCACTTT. Translating it yields CASISPQGYSPLHF.

The gene calls are TRBV7-2 and TRBJ2-7; no definite D call. V was trimmed by 1 base and J by 4 bases, leaving 5 bases between them. The CDR3 covers 12 residues. Per the germline V gene, CDR1 is SGHTA and CDR2 is FQGNSA. The CDR3 DNA reads TGTGCCAGCAGCTTAGGGGCTTACGAGCAGTACTTC. It codes for CASSLGAYEQYF.

The rearrangement links TRBV9 to TRBJ2-2; TRBD2 aligns across 11 bases. Germline V gives CDR1 SGDLS, CDR2 YYNGEE. V dropped 0 bases and J dropped 6; count of bases not matched to a gene: 10. The CDR3 sequence is 18 residues long. The chain's CDR3 is CASSVDPTSGSDSGELFF. CDR3 nucleotides: TGTGCCAGCAGCGTAGACCCTACTAGCGGGAGTGATTCCGGGGAGCTGTTTTTT.

The rearrangement joins TRBV3-1 (or the pseudogene TRBV3-2) to TRBJ1-2; D perhaps matches TRBD1 (5 bases). This CDR3 contains 14 residues. Germline V CDR1 and CDR2: LGHDT, YNNKEL (reference sequence). Trimming took off 1 base at V and 4 bases at J, with 10 bases between the two ends. The CDR3 DNA is TGTGCCAGCAGCCAAGTTGCGGGGCCCTATGGCTACACCTTC. Translated, it gives CASSQVAGPYGYTF.

The J gene is TRBJ2-5, the V gene TRBV14; D may be TRBD1 or TRBD2 (5 bases each). Germline loops: CDR1 SGHDN, CDR2 FVKESK. The length of the CDR3 is 15 residues. Deletions cut 1 base from V and 7 bases from J, with 16 bases between. This chain's CDR3 is CASSQGGSGWGTQYF. The CDR3 DNA reads as TGTGCCAGCAGCCAAGGGGGCAGCGGATGGGGGACCCAGTACTTC.

J is TRBJ1-2 and V is TRBV2, with D unresolved. The CDR3 covers 12 residues. The V gene lost 7 bases and the J gene lost 4 bases, with 10 bases spanning the gap. Per the germline V gene, CDR1 is SNHLY and CDR2 is FYNNEI. The CDR3 nucleotides read TGTGCCAGCATTAACGGAGCCTATGGCTACACCTTC. It is translated as CASINGAYGYTF. The complete variable domain, with remaining parts taken from reference TRBV2 and TRBJ1-2, reads EPEVTQTPSHQVTQMGQEVILRCVPISNHLYFYWYRQILGQKVEFLVSFYNNEISEKSEIFDDQFSVERPDGSNFTLKIRSTKLEDSAMYFCASINGAYGYTFGSGTRLTVV.

The genes are TRBV11-3 and TRBJ2-7; the D is unclear. CDR3 size: 12 residues. V was pared by 6 bases and J by 7 bases, with 13 bases between. Germline loops: CDR1 SGHNT, CDR2 YENEEA. Here the CDR3 DNA reads TGTGCCAGCAGTCTACAGTCGATGGAGCAGTACTTC. It encodes CASSLQSMEQYF.

The rearrangement links TRBV9 to TRBJ2-2, with D unclear. Germline CDR1 and CDR2: SGDLS and YYNGEE. Trimming cost V 0 bases and J 6 bases, with 9 bases left between them. The CDR3 contains 14 residues. CDR3 nucleotide sequence: TGTGCCAGCAGCGTAGGAAACGGCGCCGGGGAGCTGTTTTTT. Its protein product is CASSVGNGAGELFF.

DNA of the CDR3: TGTGCCAGCAGCTTGGAGGGTATGAGGTCACCCCTCCACTTT. Translated, it gives CASSLEGMRSPLHF. V is TRBV5-4 and J is TRBJ1-6, with D unresolved. Germline V gene lookup returns CDR1 SGHNT and CDR2 YYREEE (reference sequence). The CDR3 contains 14 residues. V dropped 0 bases and J dropped 10 bases, with 11 bases sitting between them.

The chain uses TRBV28 and TRBJ1-5, with D possibly being TRBD1 (5 bases). CDR1 is MDHEN and CDR2 is SYDVKM in the germline V gene. The CDR3 covers 13 residues. V was pared by 4 bases and J by 1 base, with 5 bases between. CDR3: CASSWGSNQPQHF. The CDR3 DNA reads as TGTGCCAGCAGTTGGGGGAGCAATCAGCCCCAGCATTTT.

As DNA, the CDR3 is TGTGCCAGCAGCCTACTAGCGGTGGGAGAGACCCAGTACTTC. Encoded protein: CASSLLAVGETQYF. The J gene is TRBJ2-5, the V gene TRBV7-2; 8 positions agree with TRBD2. The CDR3 is 14 amino acids. Losses at the gene ends were 5 bases for V and 4 bases for J; bases not matched to a gene: 6. CDR1 SGHTA and CDR2 FQGNSA come from the germline V gene.